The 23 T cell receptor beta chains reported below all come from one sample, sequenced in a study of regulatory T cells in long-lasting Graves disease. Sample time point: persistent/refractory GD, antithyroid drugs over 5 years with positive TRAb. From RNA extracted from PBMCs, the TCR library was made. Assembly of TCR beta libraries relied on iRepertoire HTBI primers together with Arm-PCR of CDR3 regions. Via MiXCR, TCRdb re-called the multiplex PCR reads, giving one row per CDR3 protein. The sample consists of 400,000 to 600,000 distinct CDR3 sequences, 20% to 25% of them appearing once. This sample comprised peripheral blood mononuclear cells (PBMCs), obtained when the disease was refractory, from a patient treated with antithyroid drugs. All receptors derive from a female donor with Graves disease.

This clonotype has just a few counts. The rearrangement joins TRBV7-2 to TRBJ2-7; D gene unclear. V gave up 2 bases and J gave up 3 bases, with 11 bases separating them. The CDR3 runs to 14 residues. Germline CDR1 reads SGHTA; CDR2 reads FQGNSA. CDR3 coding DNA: TGTGCCAGCAGCTTATCGAGTCAGTACTACGAGCAGTACTTC. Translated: CASSLSSQYYEQYF. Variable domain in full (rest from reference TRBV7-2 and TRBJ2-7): GAGVSQSPSNKVTEKGKDVELRCDPISGHTALYWYRQSLGQGLEFLIYFQGNSAPDKSGLPSDRFSAERTGGSVSTLTIQRTQQEDSAVYLCASSLSSQYYEQYFGPGTRLTVT.

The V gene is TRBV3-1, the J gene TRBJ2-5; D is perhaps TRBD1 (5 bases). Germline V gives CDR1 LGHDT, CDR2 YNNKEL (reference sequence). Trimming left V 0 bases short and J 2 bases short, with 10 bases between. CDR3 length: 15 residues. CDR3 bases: TGTGCCAGCAGCCAAGATCCAGGGCGGCAAGAGACCCAGTACTTC. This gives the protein CASSQDPGRQETQYF.

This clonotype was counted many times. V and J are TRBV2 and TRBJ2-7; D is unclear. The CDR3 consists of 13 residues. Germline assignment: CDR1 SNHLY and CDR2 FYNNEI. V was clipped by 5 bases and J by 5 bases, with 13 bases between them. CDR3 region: CASSLKLKHEQYF. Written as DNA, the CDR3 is TGTGCCAGCAGTCTCAAGTTGAAGCACGAGCAGTACTTC.

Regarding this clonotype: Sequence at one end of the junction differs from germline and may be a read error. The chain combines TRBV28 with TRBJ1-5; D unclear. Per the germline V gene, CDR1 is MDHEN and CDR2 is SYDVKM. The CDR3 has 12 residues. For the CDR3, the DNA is TGTGTCAGCAGTTTGTGGCCCCAGCCCCAGCATTTT. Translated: CVSSLWPQPQHF.

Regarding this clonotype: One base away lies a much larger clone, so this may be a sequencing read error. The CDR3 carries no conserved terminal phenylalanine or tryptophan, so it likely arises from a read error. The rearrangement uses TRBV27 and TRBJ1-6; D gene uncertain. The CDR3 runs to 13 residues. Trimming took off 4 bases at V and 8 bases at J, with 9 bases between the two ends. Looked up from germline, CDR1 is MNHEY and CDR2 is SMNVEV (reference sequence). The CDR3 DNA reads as TGTGCCAGCAGTTCCTACAGAGATTCACCCCTCCACTCT. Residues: CASSSYRDSPLHS.

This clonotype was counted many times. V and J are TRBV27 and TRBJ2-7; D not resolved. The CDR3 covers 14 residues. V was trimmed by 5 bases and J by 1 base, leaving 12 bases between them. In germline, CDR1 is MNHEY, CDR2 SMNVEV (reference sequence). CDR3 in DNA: TGTGCCAGCAGTCTCACCCTGACTTCCTACGAGCAGTACTTC. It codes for CASSLTLTSYEQYF.

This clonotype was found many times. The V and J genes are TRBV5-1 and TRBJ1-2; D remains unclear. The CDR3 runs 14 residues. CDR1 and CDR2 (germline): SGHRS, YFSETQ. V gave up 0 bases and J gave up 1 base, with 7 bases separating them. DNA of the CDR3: TGCGCCAGCAGCTTGGAAGAGGGTAACTATGGCTACACCTTC. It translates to CASSLEEGNYGYTF.

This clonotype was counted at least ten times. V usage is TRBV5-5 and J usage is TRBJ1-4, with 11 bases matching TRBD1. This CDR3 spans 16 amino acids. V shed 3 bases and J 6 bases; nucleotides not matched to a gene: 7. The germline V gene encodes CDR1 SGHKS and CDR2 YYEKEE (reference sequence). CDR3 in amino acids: CASSSRTGGGYEKLFF. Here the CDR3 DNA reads TGTGCCAGCAGCTCGCGGACAGGGGGCGGTTATGAAAAACTGTTTTTT.

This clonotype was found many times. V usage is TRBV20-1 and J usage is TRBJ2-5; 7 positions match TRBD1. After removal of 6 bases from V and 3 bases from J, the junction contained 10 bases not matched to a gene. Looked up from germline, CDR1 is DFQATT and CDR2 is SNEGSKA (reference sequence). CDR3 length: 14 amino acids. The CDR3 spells CSAKAGTVKETQYF. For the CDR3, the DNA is TGCAGTGCGAAGGCCGGGACAGTAAAAGAGACCCAGTACTTC.

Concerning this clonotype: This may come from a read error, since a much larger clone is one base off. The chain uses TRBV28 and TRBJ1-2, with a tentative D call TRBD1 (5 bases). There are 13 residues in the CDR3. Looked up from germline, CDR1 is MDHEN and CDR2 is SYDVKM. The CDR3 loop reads CASGRDGNYGYAF. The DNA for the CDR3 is TGTGCCAGCGGACGGGACGGAAATTATGGCTACGCCTTC.

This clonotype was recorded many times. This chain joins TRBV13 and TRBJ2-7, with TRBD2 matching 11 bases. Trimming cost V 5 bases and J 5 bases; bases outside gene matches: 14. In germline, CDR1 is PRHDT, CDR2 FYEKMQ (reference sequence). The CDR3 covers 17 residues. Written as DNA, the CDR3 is TGTGCCAGCAGCCTCACTAGCGGGAGAACAGGGCCTAACGAGCAGTACTTC. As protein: CASSLTSGRTGPNEQYF.

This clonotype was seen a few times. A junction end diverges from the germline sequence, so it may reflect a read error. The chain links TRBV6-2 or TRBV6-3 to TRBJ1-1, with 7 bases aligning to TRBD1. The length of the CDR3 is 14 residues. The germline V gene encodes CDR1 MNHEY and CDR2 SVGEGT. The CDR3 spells CAGRQGGENTEAFF. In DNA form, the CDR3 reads TGTGCCGGCAGACAGGGAGGTGAGAACACTGAAGCTTTCTTT.

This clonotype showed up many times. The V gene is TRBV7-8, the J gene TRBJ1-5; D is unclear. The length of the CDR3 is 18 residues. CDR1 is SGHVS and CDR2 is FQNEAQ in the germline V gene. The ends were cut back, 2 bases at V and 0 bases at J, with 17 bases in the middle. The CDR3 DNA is TGTGCCAGCAGCTTAAGCGCCCTGCCCTATTATAGCAATCAGCCCCAGCATTTT. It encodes CASSLSALPYYSNQPQHF.

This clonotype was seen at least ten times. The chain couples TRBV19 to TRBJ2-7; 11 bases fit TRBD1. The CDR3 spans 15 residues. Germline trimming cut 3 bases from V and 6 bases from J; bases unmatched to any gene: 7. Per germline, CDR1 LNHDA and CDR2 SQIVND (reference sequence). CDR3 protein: CASSMDRGRGGEQYF. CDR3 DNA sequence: TGTGCCAGTAGTATGGACAGGGGGCGGGGTGGCGAGCAGTACTTC.

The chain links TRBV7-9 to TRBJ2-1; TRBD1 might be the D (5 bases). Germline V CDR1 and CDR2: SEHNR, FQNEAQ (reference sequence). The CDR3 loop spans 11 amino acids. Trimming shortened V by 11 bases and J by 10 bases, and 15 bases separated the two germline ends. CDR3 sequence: CAVQGRTEQFF. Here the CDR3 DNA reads TGTGCCGTTCAAGGTAGGACAGAGCAGTTCTTC. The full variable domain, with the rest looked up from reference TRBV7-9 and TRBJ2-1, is DTGVSQNPRHKITKRGQNVTFRCDPISEHNRLYWYRQTLGQGPEFLTYFQNEAQLEKSRLLSDRFSAERPKGSFSTLEIQRTEQGDSAMYLCAVQGRTEQFFGPGTRLTVL.

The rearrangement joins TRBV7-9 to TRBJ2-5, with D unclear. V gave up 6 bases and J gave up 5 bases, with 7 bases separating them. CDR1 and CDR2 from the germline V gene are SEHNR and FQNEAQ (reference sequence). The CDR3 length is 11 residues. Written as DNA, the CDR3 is TGTGCCAGCAGAGGTAGCGAGACCCAGTACTTC. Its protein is CASRGSETQYF.

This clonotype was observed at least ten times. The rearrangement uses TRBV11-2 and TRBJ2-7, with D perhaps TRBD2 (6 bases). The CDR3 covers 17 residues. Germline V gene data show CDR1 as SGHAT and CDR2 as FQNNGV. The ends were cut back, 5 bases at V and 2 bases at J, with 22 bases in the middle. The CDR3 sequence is CASSPLTGTPTPYEQYF. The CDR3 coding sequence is TGTGCCAGCAGCCCATTGACCGGGACTCCCACCCCCTACGAGCAGTACTTC.

The CDR3: CASSQKGYSYEQYF. CDR3 nucleotides: TGCGCCAGCAGCCAAAAGGGATACTCCTACGAGCAGTACTTC. V and J are TRBV4-1 and TRBJ2-7; no definite D call. Germline CDR1 MGHRA, CDR2 YSYEKL. This CDR3 has 14 residues. Trimming took 2 bases from V and 0 from J, leaving 8 bases between them.

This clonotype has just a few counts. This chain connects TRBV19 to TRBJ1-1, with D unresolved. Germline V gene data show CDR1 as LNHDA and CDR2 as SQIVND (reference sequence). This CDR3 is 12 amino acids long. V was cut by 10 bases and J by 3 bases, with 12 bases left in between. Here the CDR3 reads CATGWGHTEAFF. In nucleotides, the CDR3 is TGTGCCACCGGGTGGGGTCACACTGAAGCTTTCTTT.

CDR3 in DNA: TGTGCCAGTAGAGAGACAGGGGTGGACGAGCAGTACTTC. It codes for CASRETGVDEQYF. The gene calls are TRBV19 and TRBJ2-7, with 8 bases lining up with TRBD1. Per the germline V gene, CDR1 is LNHDA and CDR2 is SQIVND (reference sequence). J lost 5 bases, V lost 6 bases, and 6 bases had no gene match. This CDR3 contains 13 residues.

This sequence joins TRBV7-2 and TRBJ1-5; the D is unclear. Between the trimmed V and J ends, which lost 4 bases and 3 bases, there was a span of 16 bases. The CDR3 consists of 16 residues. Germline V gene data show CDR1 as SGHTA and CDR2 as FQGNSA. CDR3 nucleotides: TGTGCCAGCAGCTCCGGTATTCGCGGTTCCAATCAGCCCCAGCATTTT. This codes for CASSSGIRGSNQPQHF.

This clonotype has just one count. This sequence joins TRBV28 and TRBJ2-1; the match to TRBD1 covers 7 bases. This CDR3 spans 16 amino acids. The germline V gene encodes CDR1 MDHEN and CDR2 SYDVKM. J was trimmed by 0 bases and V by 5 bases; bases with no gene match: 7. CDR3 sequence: CASSGTESSSYNEQFF. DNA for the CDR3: TGTGCCAGCAGTGGGACAGAGTCAAGCTCCTACAATGAGCAGTTCTTC.

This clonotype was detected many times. CDR3 bases: TGCAGCGTTGACAGCGGGAGTACGTACGAGCAGTACTTC. This encodes CSVDSGSTYEQYF. This sequence joins TRBV29-1 and TRBJ2-7; TRBD2 matches 8 bases. The V gene's germline CDR1 is SQVTM and CDR2 ANQGSEA. V was pared by 3 bases and J by 4 bases, with 5 bases of the junction left unmatched. This CDR3 comprises 13 residues.